Here is one TCR beta chain with its context. Its specificity is unknown. MiXCR, applied by TCRdb to the multiplex PCR reads, yields one record per CDR3 protein. The table has 85,000 to 130,000 distinct CDR3 sequences, around 30% seen once; the top ten hold 5.5% to 6%. Axillary draining lymph nodes of breast cancer patients supplied the node samples. The ends were cut back, 3 bases at V and 0 bases at J, with 8 bases in the middle. This CDR3 region has 14 residues. These data come from a study of breast tumors, draining lymph nodes, adjacent tissues. General study findings and limits: The data were judged consistent with most tumor T cells coming from lymph node and expanding in tumor. Tumor repertoires ranked between lymph nodes and nontumor tissue in diversity, with V and J gene preferences. The lymph node origin of tumor T cells was framed as consistent with a hypothesis, not demonstrated.

This sequence originates from a female donor with breast cancer. Some clones in this sample may be carry-over from other donors' samples. The material sequenced was axillary lymph node tissue. The chain uses TRBV12-3 or TRBV12-4 and TRBJ1-1; D ambiguous. CDR3 nucleotide sequence: TGTGCCAGCAGTTTTGCCGAACTGAACACTGAAGCTTTCTTT. Its translation is CASSFAELNTEAFF.